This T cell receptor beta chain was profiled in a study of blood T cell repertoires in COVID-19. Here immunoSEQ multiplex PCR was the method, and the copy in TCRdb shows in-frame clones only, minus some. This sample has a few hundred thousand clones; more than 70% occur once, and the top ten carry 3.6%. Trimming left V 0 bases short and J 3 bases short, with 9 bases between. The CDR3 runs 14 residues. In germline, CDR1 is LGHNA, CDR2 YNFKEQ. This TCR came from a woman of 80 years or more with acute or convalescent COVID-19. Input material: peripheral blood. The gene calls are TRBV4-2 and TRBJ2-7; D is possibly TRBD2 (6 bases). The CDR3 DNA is TGTGCCAGCAGCCAAGATTTCGGGAGCTACGAGCAGTACTTC. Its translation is CASSQDFGSYEQYF.